Shown below are 3 T cell receptor beta chains from a single sample sequenced in a study of CD8 T cells in Susac syndrome. Random hexamers served to reverse transcribe roughly 0.5 to 1 ug RNA. One entry per CDR3 protein results from TCRdb running MiXCR on the immunoSEQ multiplex PCR reads. The profile shows approximately 120,000 distinct CDR3 sequences, around 94% of them singletons. Source material: CD8+ T cells from PBMCs. Source of these receptors: a human donor with Susac syndrome.

The gene calls are TRBV7-9 and TRBJ2-7; D remains unclear. The CDR3 covers 14 residues. CDR1 and CDR2 from the germline V gene are SEHNR and FQNEAQ (reference sequence). Trimming took 5 bases from V and 3 from J, leaving 14 bases between them. CDR3 coding DNA: TGTGCCAGCAGCCCTGGCACCCCCCACTACGAGCAGTACTTC. Translation: CASSPGTPHYEQYF.

V and J are TRBV7-9 and TRBJ1-2; possibly TRBD1 for D (6 bases). Deletions cut 4 bases from V and 5 bases from J, with 14 bases between. Germline CDR1 SEHNR, CDR2 FQNEAQ (reference sequence). The CDR3 runs to 14 residues. CDR3 sequence: CASSWDTVGYGYTF. CDR3 sequence (DNA): TGTGCCAGCAGCTGGGACACTGTTGGGTATGGCTACACCTTC.

The gene calls are TRBV7-9 and TRBJ1-2; D unresolved. The CDR3 has 13 amino acids. Germline assignment: CDR1 SEHNR and CDR2 FQNEAQ (reference sequence). Trimming shortened V by 5 bases and J by 0 bases, and 7 bases separated the two germline ends. As DNA, the CDR3 is TGTGCCAGCAGCCCGACACCTAACTATGGCTACACCTTC. This sequence encodes CASSPTPNYGYTF. Full variable domain (rest looked up from reference TRBV7-9 and TRBJ1-2): DTGVSQNPRHKITKRGQNVTFRCDPISEHNRLYWYRQTLGQGPEFLTYFQNEAQLEKSRLLSDRFSAERPKGSFSTLEIQRTEQGDSAMYLCASSPTPNYGYTFGSGTRLTVV.